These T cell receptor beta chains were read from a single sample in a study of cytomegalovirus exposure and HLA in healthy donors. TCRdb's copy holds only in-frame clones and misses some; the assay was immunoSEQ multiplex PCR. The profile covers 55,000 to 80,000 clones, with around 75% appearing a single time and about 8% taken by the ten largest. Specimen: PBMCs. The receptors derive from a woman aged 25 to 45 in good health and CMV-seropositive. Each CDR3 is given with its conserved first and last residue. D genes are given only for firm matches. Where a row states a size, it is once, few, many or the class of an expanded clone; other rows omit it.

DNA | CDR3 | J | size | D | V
TGTGCCAGCAGCTTGAGGGCAGGGGGCTACGAGCAGTACTTC | CASSLRAGGYEQYF | TRBJ2-7 | NA | TRBD1 | TRBV7-9
TGTGCCGCGGGACAGTCCCCTGGCTACACCTTC | CAAGQSPGYTF | TRBJ1-2 | once | TRBD1 | TRBV10-3
TGCGCCAGCAGCCAAGTTCCAGCGGGAGGGCCGGAGGAGACCCAGTACTTC | CASSQVPAGGPEETQYF | TRBJ2-5 | NA | TRBD2 | TRBV4-1
TGTGCCAGCAGCTTCATGAACACTGAAGCTTTCTTT | CASSFMNTEAFF | TRBJ1-1 | NA | NA | TRBV7-9
TGTGCCAGCAGCTTATCGCAGGTCAACCCAGCAAACCCCGGGGAGCTGTTTTTT | CASSLSQVNPANPGELFF | TRBJ2-2 | NA | NA | TRBV7-6
TGTGCCAGCAGTTTAGTGCGGGGTGAAAAACTGTTTTTT | CASSLVRGEKLFF | TRBJ1-4 | NA | NA | TRBV28
TGTGCCAACTCCGGGACAGATAATTCACCCCTCCACTTT | CANSGTDNSPLHF | TRBJ1-6 | NA | TRBD1 | TRBV10-3
TGTGCCAGCTCATCCGGACAGTACGAGCAGTACTTC | CASSSGQYEQYF | TRBJ2-7 | NA | NA | TRBV18
TGTGCCAGCAGTTTATCACTGAATCAGCCCCAGCATTTT | CASSLSLNQPQHF | TRBJ1-5 | NA | NA | TRBV28
TGCAGCGTTGCCCCCTCCTACACAGATACGCAGTATTTT | CSVAPSYTDTQYF | TRBJ2-3 | NA | NA | TRBV29-1
TGCGCCAGCAGCGCGGTTTACGGCACTGAAGCTTTCTTT | CASSAVYGTEAFF | TRBJ1-1 | few | NA | TRBV5-1
TGTGCCAGCAGCTTTGGCTCAGGGATCCCGAACAATGAGCAGTTCTTC | CASSFGSGIPNNEQFF | TRBJ2-1 | NA | NA | TRBV7-6
TGCAGTGCTATAAAGAACACTGAAGCTTTCTTT | CSAIKNTEAFF | TRBJ1-1 | NA | NA | TRBV20-1
TGTGCCAGCAGTCCTGGACAGGCACCCCTCCACTTT | CASSPGQAPLHF | TRBJ1-6 | NA | TRBD1 | TRBV6-5
TGTGCCAGCTCACCCGACAGTCTGAGCGAGCAGTACTTC | CASSPDSLSEQYF | TRBJ2-7 | NA | NA | TRBV18
TGTGCCAGCAGCGTGAGCGGGGACCATTTCACAGATACGCAGTATTTT | CASSVSGDHFTDTQYF | TRBJ2-3 | NA | TRBD2 | TRBV9
TGTGCCAGCAGCTTAAATTCAGGGGAGACCCAGTACTTC | CASSLNSGETQYF | TRBJ2-5 | NA | NA | TRBV7-2
TGTGCCAGCAGTTTGAACCCACAGGGGAACACCGGGGAGCTGTTTTTT | CASSLNPQGNTGELFF | TRBJ2-2 | NA | NA | TRBV27
TGTGCCAGCAGGGGTCGAGGGGGCTTTGATGATAATGAGCAGTTCTTC | CASRGRGGFDDNEQFF | TRBJ2-1 | NA | TRBD1 | TRBV5-5
TGTGCCAGCAAGAAGACTAGGACGGGGTTTGACATTCAGTACTTC | CASKKTRTGFDIQYF | TRBJ2-4 | NA | NA | TRBV28
TGTGCCAGCAGCCCCTGGACAGTTCAAGAGACCCAGTACTTC | CASSPWTVQETQYF | TRBJ2-5 | NA | NA | TRBV5-5
TGTGCCAGCAGTTTAATTGTTGGACAGGGGGATTCACCCCTCCACTTT | CASSLIVGQGDSPLHF | TRBJ1-6 | few | TRBD1 | TRBV28
TGTGCCAGCAGTTCTCCAACTAGAAGACCCTACGAGCAGTACTTC | CASSSPTRRPYEQYF | TRBJ2-7 | NA | NA | TRBV27
TGTGCCAGCAGCTACCGGACAGGCAAAAACATTCAGTACTTC | CASSYRTGKNIQYF | TRBJ2-4 | NA | TRBD1 | TRBV7-2
TGTGCCAGCAGCTTAAGTGGAACAGCTAGCACAGATACGCAGTATTTT | CASSLSGTASTDTQYF | TRBJ2-3 | NA | NA | TRBV7-6
TGTGCCAGCAGTTTATTCGACGGGAGCACAGATACGCAGTATTTT | CASSLFDGSTDTQYF | TRBJ2-3 | NA | NA | TRBV27
TGTGCCAGCAGCTACACCAGGGGTACTGAAGCTTTCTTT | CASSYTRGTEAFF | TRBJ1-1 | NA | NA | TRBV7-9
TGTGCCAGCAGCCCGGGGACATTGAACACTGAAGCTTTCTTT | CASSPGTLNTEAFF | TRBJ1-1 | NA | NA | TRBV5-4
TGTGCCAGCAGTTTATCGGCTCAGGGGGTTGAAGCTTTCTTT | CASSLSAQGVEAFF | TRBJ1-1 | NA | TRBD1 | TRBV28
TGCGCCAGCAGCCTCACAACGGGTGAAAAACTGTTTTTT | CASSLTTGEKLFF | TRBJ1-4 | NA | NA | TRBV4-1
TGTGCCAGCTCACCAGAACCGCGTCAGCCCCAGCATTTT | CASSPEPRQPQHF | TRBJ1-5 | NA | NA | TRBV18
TGTGCCAGCAGCTTAGCGGGAGGCCGAACATACAATGAGCAGTTCTTC | CASSLAGGRTYNEQFF | TRBJ2-1 | NA | NA | TRBV7-2
TGTGCCAGCAGCCGGACTAGCGGTTGGACAGATACGCAGTATTTT | CASSRTSGWTDTQYF | TRBJ2-3 | NA | TRBD2 | TRBV7-2
TGTTCCAGCAGCTTAGAGTTTGAGGCTTTCTTT | CSSSLEFEAFF | TRBJ1-1 | NA | NA | TRBV7-9
TGCAGCGTCCTGACTAGCGCCCAAGAGACCCAGTACTTC | CSVLTSAQETQYF | TRBJ2-5 | NA | TRBD2 | TRBV29-1
TGTGCCAGCATCGGACCGGGAGCTAACTATGGCTACACCTTC | CASIGPGANYGYTF | TRBJ1-2 | NA | NA | TRBV6-1
TGTGCCAGCAGCGTACCCAGACCGGGGACAGGGAGAAAAAAATTAAGCAATCAGCCCCAGCATTTT | CASSVPRPGTGRKKLSNQPQHF | TRBJ1-5 | NA | TRBD1 | TRBV9
TGTGCCAGCAGTAAGGACAGGGTTGAAAGGACTGAAGCTTTCTTT | CASSKDRVERTEAFF | TRBJ1-1 | few | TRBD1 | TRBV6-5
TGTGCCAGTAGTATACCCCCGTTCTATGGCTACACCTTC | CASSIPPFYGYTF | TRBJ1-2 | few | NA | TRBV19
TGTGCCAGCACCATGGGACTAGCGGGGGGATTCCAAGAGACCCAGTACTTC | CASTMGLAGGFQETQYF | TRBJ2-5 | NA | TRBD2 | TRBV2
TGTGCCAGCATATTCAGGAACACCGGGGAGCTGTTTTTT | CASIFRNTGELFF | TRBJ2-2 | NA | NA | TRBV6-1
TGTGCCAGCAGTGAAGTGGGACAGGGCAATAATTCACCCCTCCACTTT | CASSEVGQGNNSPLHF | TRBJ1-6 | few | TRBD1 | TRBV6-1
TGCGCCAGCAGCTTGGACAGGATGTCAACTAATGAAAAACTGTTTTTT | CASSLDRMSTNEKLFF | TRBJ1-4 | NA | NA | TRBV5-1
TGTGCCAGCAGCCCCCCTATGAGGGTTTCCTACGAGCAGTACTTC | CASSPPMRVSYEQYF | TRBJ2-7 | NA | NA | TRBV7-9
TGTGCCAGCGCAGGGGCAGACTATGGCTACACCTTC | CASAGADYGYTF | TRBJ1-2 | few | NA | TRBV7-9
TGCAGCGCCACACAGGGGCGGAACCCTAACTATGGCTACACCTTC | CSATQGRNPNYGYTF | TRBJ1-2 | NA | TRBD1 | TRBV29-1
TGTGCCAGCAGCAAGTCCCCCCGGGAGGGCCAGGAGACCCAGTACTTC | CASSKSPREGQETQYF | TRBJ2-5 | once | TRBD2 | TRBV28
TGCGCCAGCAGCTCGAACCCAGTAGCGGGAGGCCACAATGAGCAGTTCTTC | CASSSNPVAGGHNEQFF | TRBJ2-1 | few | TRBD2 | TRBV5-1
TGCAGTGCTAATAGCGGCTATGGCTACACCTTC | CSANSGYGYTF | TRBJ1-2 | NA | NA | TRBV20-1
TGCGCCAGCAGCCAACATTTTGCAACTAATGAAAAACTGTTTTTT | CASSQHFATNEKLFF | TRBJ1-4 | NA | NA | TRBV4-1
TGTGCCAGCAGCCAAGAGAGGCACCAAGCGAACACCGGGGAGCTGTTTTTT | CASSQERHQANTGELFF | TRBJ2-2 | NA | NA | TRBV4-2
TGCGCCAGCAGCTTCAGGGACACTGAAGCTTTCTTT | CASSFRDTEAFF | TRBJ1-1 | NA | NA | TRBV5-1
TGTGCCAGCAGCGTCGGATGGACAGAAGATGAGACCCAGTACTTC | CASSVGWTEDETQYF | TRBJ2-5 | NA | NA | TRBV11-2
TGTGCCAGCAGCTTAAAAGCGGGAGTGGTTGGTGAGCAGTTCTTC | CASSLKAGVVGEQFF | TRBJ2-1 | NA | TRBD2 | TRBV7-2
TGTGCCAGCAGCGTAGGGACAGCCAGCTCCTACGAGCAGTACTTC | CASSVGTASSYEQYF | TRBJ2-7 | few | NA | TRBV9
TGTGCCAGCAGCTTGGGGGGACAGGGTTGGCATCAGCCCCAGCATTTT | CASSLGGQGWHQPQHF | TRBJ1-5 | NA | TRBD1 | TRBV5-6